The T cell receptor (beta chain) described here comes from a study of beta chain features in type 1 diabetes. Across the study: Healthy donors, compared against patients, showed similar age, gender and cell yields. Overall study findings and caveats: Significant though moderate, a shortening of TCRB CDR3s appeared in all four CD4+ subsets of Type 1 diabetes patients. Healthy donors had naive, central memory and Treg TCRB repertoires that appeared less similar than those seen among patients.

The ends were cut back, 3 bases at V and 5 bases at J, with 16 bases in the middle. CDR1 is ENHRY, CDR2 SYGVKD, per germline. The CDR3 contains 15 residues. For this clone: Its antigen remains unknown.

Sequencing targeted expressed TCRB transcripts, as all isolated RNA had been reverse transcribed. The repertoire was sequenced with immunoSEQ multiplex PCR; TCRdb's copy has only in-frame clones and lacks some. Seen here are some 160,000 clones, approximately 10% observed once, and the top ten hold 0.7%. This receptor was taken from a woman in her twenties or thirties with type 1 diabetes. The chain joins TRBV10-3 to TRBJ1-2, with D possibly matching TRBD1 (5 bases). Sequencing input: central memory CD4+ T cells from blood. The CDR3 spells CAISDVAGKEYGYTF. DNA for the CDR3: TGTGCCATCAGTGATGTAGCAGGGAAGGAATATGGCTACACCTTC.